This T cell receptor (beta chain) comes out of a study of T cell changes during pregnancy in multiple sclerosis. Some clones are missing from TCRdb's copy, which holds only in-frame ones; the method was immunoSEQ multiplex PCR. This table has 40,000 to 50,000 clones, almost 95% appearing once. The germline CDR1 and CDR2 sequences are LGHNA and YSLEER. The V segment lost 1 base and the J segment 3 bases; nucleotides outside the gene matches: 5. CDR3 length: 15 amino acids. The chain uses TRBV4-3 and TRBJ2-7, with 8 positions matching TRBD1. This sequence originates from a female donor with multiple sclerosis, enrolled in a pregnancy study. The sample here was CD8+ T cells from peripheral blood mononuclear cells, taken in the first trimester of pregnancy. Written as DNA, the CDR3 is TGCGCCAGCAGCCAAGGGACAGGGAGTATCTACGAGCAGTACTTC. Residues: CASSQGTGSIYEQYF.